The rows below give T cell receptor beta chains drawn from one sample of a study of blood T cell repertoires in COVID-19. The repertoire was sequenced with immunoSEQ multiplex PCR; TCRdb's copy has only in-frame clones and lacks some. The repertoire holds fewer than 250,000 clones, with about 85% as singletons. The sample taken for sequencing was PBMCs or T cells enriched from blood (not recorded which). These receptors originate from a man aged 30 to 45 who had recovered from COVID-19. The CDR3 runs from the conserved cysteine through the conserved F or W. Fields, in order: J gene, D gene, V gene, CDR3 protein, CDR3 DNA. A D gene is named only where the DNA matches it firmly.

J gene: TRBJ1-1; D gene: TRBD1; V gene: TRBV19; CDR3 protein: CASSIGQGAFVAFF; CDR3 DNA: TGTGCCAGTAGTATTGGGCAGGGGGCATTTGTAGCTTTCTTT
J gene: TRBJ1-1; D gene: .; V gene: TRBV2; CDR3 protein: CAIIDKGRITEAFF; CDR3 DNA: TGTGCTATTATTGATAAGGGGAGGATCACTGAAGCTTTCTTT
J gene: TRBJ1-5; D gene: .; V gene: TRBV7-2; CDR3 protein: CASSLSTGYQQPQHF; CDR3 DNA: TGTGCCAGCAGCTTATCGACGGGATACCAGCAGCCCCAGCATTTT
J gene: TRBJ1-4; D gene: TRBD1; V gene: TRBV28; CDR3 protein: CASSSEGASEKLFF; CDR3 DNA: TGTGCCAGCAGTTCCGAGGGGGCGAGTGAAAAACTGTTTTTT
J gene: TRBJ1-1; D gene: .; V gene: TRBV11-2; CDR3 protein: CASSLEGGTEAFF; CDR3 DNA: TGTGCCAGCAGCTTAGAGGGGGGCACTGAAGCTTTCTTT
J gene: TRBJ1-2; D gene: .; V gene: TRBV30; CDR3 protein: CAWSVLYRTGYTF; CDR3 DNA: TGTGCCTGGAGTGTGTTGTACAGGACTGGCTACACCTTC
J gene: TRBJ2-7; D gene: TRBD2; V gene: TRBV5-1; CDR3 protein: CASSLPTGGREQYF; CDR3 DNA: TGCGCCAGCAGCTTGCCCACCGGGGGGAGGGAGCAGTACTTC
J gene: TRBJ1-1; D gene: .; V gene: TRBV5-4; CDR3 protein: CASSPGSGTEAFF; CDR3 DNA: TGTGCCAGCAGCCCGGGATCCGGCACTGAAGCTTTCTTT
J gene: TRBJ2-7; D gene: TRBD2; V gene: TRBV4-1; CDR3 protein: CASSQDALGAGDISAGEQYF; CDR3 DNA: TGCGCCAGCAGCCAAGACGCGTTAGGAGCGGGAGATATTTCTGCTGGGGAGCAGTACTTC
J gene: TRBJ2-5; D gene: TRBD1; V gene: TRBV5-1; CDR3 protein: CASSLAGQGETQYF; CDR3 DNA: TGCGCCAGCAGCTTGGCCGGACAGGGGGAGACCCAGTACTTC
J gene: TRBJ2-1; D gene: .; V gene: TRBV7-2; CDR3 protein: CASSLRERAEQFF; CDR3 DNA: TGTGCCAGCAGCCTTCGAGAAAGAGCGGAGCAGTTCTTC
J gene: TRBJ1-1; D gene: .; V gene: TRBV10-2; CDR3 protein: CASLWDNHAFF; CDR3 DNA: TGCGCCAGCCTATGGGACAACCACGCTTTCTTT